What follows are 25 T cell receptor beta chains derived from one specimen sequenced in a study of beta chain features in type 1 diabetes. Expressed TCRB transcripts were sequenced after all isolated RNA was converted to cDNA. The data were produced by immunoSEQ multiplex PCR, yet TCRdb's version contains in-frame clones alone and is incomplete. The data contain 450,000 to 600,000 clones, roughly 31% of them seen just once; the ten biggest clones take up about 0.065%. Source material: naive CD4+ T cells from blood. These TCRs come from a man between 18 and 35 years old in good health.

In its sample, this clone was seen a few times. CDR3: CASSPRQGPLSTDTQYF. The DNA of the CDR3 is TGTGCCAGCAGCCCCCGACAGGGGCCCCTGAGCACAGATACGCAGTATTTT. This chain connects TRBV9 to TRBJ2-3; 8 nucleotides agree with TRBD1. The CDR3 length is 17 residues. The V gene's germline CDR1 is SGDLS and CDR2 YYNGEE. V lost 4 bases, J lost 0 bases, and 10 bases stayed unmatched.

V is TRBV18 and J is TRBJ2-3, with D unclear. The V and J ends lost 1 base and 2 bases respectively, with 7 bases between them. CDR1 and CDR2 from the germline V gene are KGHSH and LQKENI. The CDR3 has 14 amino acids. Here the CDR3 reads CASSPLTHTDTQYF. Written as DNA, the CDR3 is TGTGCCAGCTCACCACTAACCCACACAGATACGCAGTATTTT. Full variable domain (remainder filled in from reference TRBV18 and TRBJ2-3): NAGVMQNPRHLVRRRGQEARLRCSPMKGHSHVYWYRQLPEEGLKFMVYLQKENIIDESGMPKERFSAEFPKEGPSILRIQQVVRGDSAAYFCASSPLTHTDTQYFGPGTRLTVL.

The chain employs TRBV9 and TRBJ2-5; TRBD2 matches at 7 bases. This CDR3 is built from 14 residues. Germline values: CDR1 SGDLS, CDR2 YYNGEE. V gave up 3 bases and J gave up 2 bases; unmatched junction bases: 4. CDR3 sequence: CASSDQRGQETQYF. DNA of the CDR3: TGTGCCAGCAGCGATCAGCGGGGACAAGAGACCCAGTACTTC. Together with reference TRBV9 and TRBJ2-5, the CDR3 gives the full variable domain: DSGVTQTPKHLITATGQRVTLRCSPRSGDLSVYWYQQSLDQGLQFLIQYYNGEERAKGNILERFSAQQFPDLHSELNLSSLELGDSALYFCASSDQRGQETQYFGPGTRLLVL.

The genes are TRBV15 and TRBJ2-5, with TRBD1 matching over 8 bases. The CDR3 is 16 amino acids. The J segment lost 2 bases and the V segment lost 1 base, leaving 6 bases of the junction unmatched. The germline gives CDR1 LNHNV, CDR2 YYDKDF (reference sequence). CDR3 coding DNA: TGTGCCACCAGCAGAGGCGTTGGACAGGGACAAGAGACCCAGTACTTC. Protein: CATSRGVGQGQETQYF. The entire variable domain, with the rest obtained from reference TRBV15 and TRBJ2-5, is as follows: DAMVIQNPRYQVTQFGKPVTLSCSQTLNHNVMYWYQQKSSQAPKLLFHYYDKDFNNEADTPDNFQSRRPNTSFCFLDIRSPGLGDTAMYLCATSRGVGQGQETQYFGPGTRLLVL.

This CDR3 is CAWSTVYGGLFF. The CDR3 nucleotides are TGTGCCTGGAGTACAGTGTACGGGGGTTTGTTCTTC. The chain recombines TRBV30 with TRBJ2-1; D might be TRBD2 (6 bases). The germline gives CDR1 GTSNPN, CDR2 SVGIG (reference sequence). Trimming left V 2 bases short and J 15 bases short, with 17 bases between. The CDR3 has 12 amino acids.

The chain is built from TRBV4-2 and TRBJ1-2; 8 bases map to TRBD1. With V trimmed by 4 bases and J by 4 bases, 5 bases remained unmatched. The CDR3 loop spans 14 amino acids. CDR1 is LGHNA and CDR2 is YNFKEQ in the germline V gene. The CDR3 DNA reads TGTGCCAGCAGCCCCTCGGACAGGGTCTATGGCTACACCTTC. This encodes CASSPSDRVYGYTF.

The chain has TRBV11-1 and TRBJ2-3, with 7 bases that match TRBD2. The ends lost 5 bases at V and 6 bases at J; junction bases unmatched: 11. This CDR3 has 15 residues. From germline, CDR1 is SGHAT and CDR2 FQDESV (reference sequence). The CDR3 spells CASSRRSGAGDTQYF. The CDR3 coding sequence is TGTGCCAGCAGCCGAAGGAGCGGGGCAGGGGATACGCAGTATTTT.

This clone was observed a handful of times. The chain links TRBV10-3 to TRBJ1-2; D possibly corresponds to TRBD1 (6 bases). The CDR3 runs to 16 residues. CDR1 is ENHRY, CDR2 SYGVKD, per germline. The V end lost 3 bases, the J end lost 2 bases, and 16 bases lay between the germline ends. CDR3 sequence: CAISDSEGGPNYGYTF. The DNA for the CDR3 is TGTGCCATCAGTGACTCGGAAGGGGGACCAAACTATGGCTACACCTTC.

The rearrangement links TRBV30 to TRBJ2-2; D is undetermined. There are 15 residues in the CDR3. CDR1 and CDR2 from the germline V gene are GTSNPN and SVGIG (reference sequence). V lost 4 bases and J lost 4, with 16 bases in between. The CDR3: CAWNGRTRSTGELFF. DNA for the CDR3: TGTGCCTGGAACGGACGCACACGAAGCACCGGGGAGCTGTTTTTT.

This clone was recorded only once. The V gene is TRBV5-4, the J gene TRBJ2-7; 10 positions agree with TRBD2. The CDR3 contains 15 residues. The J segment lost 4 bases and the V segment lost 0 bases, leaving 4 bases of the junction unmatched. Germline V gene lookup returns CDR1 SGHNT and CDR2 YYREEE (reference sequence). The CDR3 loop reads CASSLGASGSYEQYF. CDR3 DNA sequence: TGTGCCAGCAGCTTGGGGGCTAGCGGGAGTTACGAGCAGTACTTC.

This clone showed up just a few times. The same CDR3 is also encoded by other DNA sequences in this sample. The rearrangement joins TRBV5-1 to TRBJ1-1; D uncertain. This CDR3 spans 13 amino acids. CDR1 is SGHRS, CDR2 YFSETQ, per germline. Trimming cost V 0 bases and J 1 base, with 4 bases left between them. CDR3 coding DNA: TGCGCCAGCAGCTTGGAAGGGAACACTGAAGCTTTCTTT. Translated, it gives CASSLEGNTEAFF. Full variable domain (outside the CDR3, taken from reference TRBV5-1 and TRBJ1-1): KAGVTQTPRYLIKTRGQQVTLSCSPISGHRSVSWYQQTPGQGLQFLFEYFSETQRNKGNFPGRFSGRQFSNSRSEMNVSTLELGDSALYLCASSLEGNTEAFFGQGTRLTVV.

This clone was observed a few times. V is TRBV28 and J is TRBJ1-2; D unclear. Deletions cut 2 bases from V and 4 bases from J, with 8 bases between. Germline V gives CDR1 MDHEN, CDR2 SYDVKM. The CDR3 spans 13 residues. CDR3: CASSLLTRYGYTF. The DNA of the CDR3 is TGTGCCAGCAGTTTACTCACTCGCTATGGCTACACCTTC.

The table lists this clone with a few counts. The rearrangement joins TRBV10-3 to TRBJ2-1; 10 bases line up with TRBD2. The CDR3 extends over 15 amino acids. Germline assignment: CDR1 ENHRY and CDR2 SYGVKD. Trimming cost V 6 bases and J 1 base; bases outside gene matches: 3. The CDR3 protein is CAIRELAGSYNEQFF. As DNA, the CDR3 is TGTGCCATCAGGGAACTAGCGGGGTCCTACAATGAGCAGTTCTTC.

The table lists this clone with a few counts. J is TRBJ2-5 and V is TRBV5-4, with D uncertain. The CDR3 spans 13 residues. V lost 4 bases and J lost 4, with 11 bases in between. The germline gives CDR1 SGHNT, CDR2 YYREEE (reference sequence). The CDR3 DNA is TGTGCCAGCAGCGGCGGCCTCAGAGAGACCCAGTACTTC. Protein: CASSGGLRETQYF.

This clone was counted once. The chain joins TRBV7-3 to TRBJ2-1; a weak D match, TRBD2 (5 bases). CDR1 is SGHTA and CDR2 is FQGTGA in the germline V gene. V lost 1 base and J lost 3, with 19 bases in between. The CDR3 consists of 18 residues. CDR3 in DNA: TGTGCCAGCAGCTTAAAAGCGGTGGGCGGAGCCCTCTACAATGAGCAGTTCTTC. The encoded protein is CASSLKAVGGALYNEQFF.

CDR3 residues: CASSLGAVLGEQFF. The CDR3 DNA sequence: TGTGCCAGCAGCTTAGGGGCCGTGTTGGGTGAGCAGTTCTTC. The rearrangement joins TRBV11-2 to TRBJ2-1; D is unresolved. Trimming stripped 1 base from V and 9 bases from J, with 13 bases between. There are 14 residues in the CDR3. Germline CDR1 SGHAT, CDR2 FQNNGV.

This clone was seen a handful of times. The V and J genes are TRBV9 and TRBJ2-1, with a tentative D call TRBD1 (6 bases). Germline V CDR1 and CDR2: SGDLS, YYNGEE. The CDR3 is made up of 18 amino acids. V lost 3 bases and J 0 bases, leaving 19 bases between the germline ends. The CDR3 coding sequence is TGTGCCAGCAGCGGAGCCCCAACAGGGAGTAGCTCCTACAATGAGCAGTTCTTC. This translates into CASSGAPTGSSSYNEQFF.

In its sample, this clone was seen a few times. The chain carries TRBV28 and TRBJ2-7, with D possibly being TRBD1 (5 bases). This CDR3 is 14 amino acids long. Germline CDR1 is MDHEN and CDR2 is SYDVKM. V was clipped by 5 bases and J by 4 bases, with 15 bases between them. DNA of the CDR3: TGTGCCAGCAGTCTGGGGCGTGGTGGGTACGAGCAGTACTTC. This encodes CASSLGRGGYEQYF. The whole variable domain, remainder taken from reference TRBV28 and TRBJ2-7, is DVKVTQSSRYLVKRTGEKVFLECVQDMDHENMFWYRQDPGLGLRLIYFSYDVKMKEKGDIPEGYSVSREKKERFSLILESASTNQTSMYLCASSLGRGGYEQYFGPGTRLTVT.

This chain links TRBV7-2 with TRBJ2-7, with D possibly TRBD2 on 7 matching bases. The CDR3 runs 15 residues. V lost 6 bases, J lost 2 bases, and 17 bases lay in between. Per the germline V gene, CDR1 is SGHTA and CDR2 is FQGNSA. CDR3: CASRPSVRGPYEQYF. The CDR3 DNA reads TGTGCCAGCAGGCCGTCCGTGCGGGGGCCCTACGAGCAGTACTTC.

This clone was counted only a few times. J is TRBJ2-1 and V is TRBV7-9; TRBD1 agrees at 9 bases. Germline loops: CDR1 SEHNR, CDR2 FQNEAQ (reference sequence). Trimming cost V 5 bases and J 4 bases; bases outside gene matches: 9. This CDR3 region has 16 residues. DNA for the CDR3: TGTGCCAGCAGCCAACGTTCCGGGACAGGGTACAATGAGCAGTTCTTC. It codes for CASSQRSGTGYNEQFF.

V and J are TRBV5-1 and TRBJ2-1; the D is unclear. V was pared by 0 bases and J by 4 bases, with 5 bases between. Germline V gives CDR1 SGHRS, CDR2 YFSETQ. This CDR3 comprises 13 residues. CDR3 in amino acids: CASSLVGYNEQFF. The CDR3 DNA reads TGCGCCAGCAGCTTGGTGGGGTACAATGAGCAGTTCTTC.

This chain links TRBV5-1 with TRBJ2-7; D possibly corresponds to TRBD2 (5 bases). V lost 5 bases and J lost 1, with 16 bases in between. The CDR3 extends over 15 amino acids. CDR1 is SGHRS and CDR2 is YFSETQ in the germline V gene. CDR3 nucleotide sequence: TGCGCCAGCAGTCGCGCGGCGGGCGAGTCCTACGAGCAGTACTTC. Its translation is CASSRAAGESYEQYF.

This clone was seen a few times. The V call is TRBV29-1, the J call TRBJ2-7, with 12 bases aligning to TRBD2. The ends lost 2 bases at V and 0 bases at J; junction bases unmatched: 5. Germline lookup yields CDR1 SQVTM and CDR2 ANQGSEA. The CDR3 totals 16 residues. CDR3 nucleotide sequence: TGCAGCGTTGAAAAACTAGCGGGAGGAGGCTCCTACGAGCAGTACTTC. The encoded protein is CSVEKLAGGGSYEQYF.

This clone was found a few times. This chain links TRBV9 with TRBJ2-1, with 9 bases fitting TRBD1. CDR1 SGDLS and CDR2 YYNGEE come from the germline V gene. The CDR3 is 15 amino acids. Germline trimming cut 2 bases from V and 6 bases from J; bases unmatched to any gene: 6. The CDR3 sequence is CASSVTGTGSNEQFF. In DNA form, the CDR3 reads TGTGCCAGCAGCGTGACCGGGACAGGGAGCAATGAGCAGTTCTTC.

The gene calls are TRBV9 and TRBJ2-3, with TRBD2 matching 9 bases. The germline gives CDR1 SGDLS, CDR2 YYNGEE. Losses at the gene ends were 5 bases for V and 2 bases for J; bases not matched to a gene: 3. The CDR3 length is 14 residues. CDR3 amino acids: CASRPSGVTDTQYF. For the CDR3, the DNA is TGTGCCAGCAGGCCTAGCGGGGTCACAGATACGCAGTATTTT.